This TCR beta chain was found in a study of metastatic and nonmetastatic thyroid tumors. TCRdb re-called the PCR reads through MiXCR. The sample includes tens of thousands of clones, over 20% of them seen just once. The CDR3 loop spans 13 amino acids. After removal of 9 bases from V and 2 bases from J, the junction contained 6 bases not matched to a gene. The V gene's germline CDR1 is KGHDR and CDR2 SFDVKD. Patients underwent thyroid surgery, and none had received any treatment before it. The sample consisted of blood. This TCR came from a female donor with papillary thyroid cancer or a benign thyroid nodule (not recorded which). Some clones in this sample may be carry-over from other donors' samples. The chain joins TRBV24-1 to TRBJ2-7, with 7 bases lining up with TRBD1. The CDR3 DNA reads TGTGCCACCTCCGGACAGGCTCCCTACGAGCAGTACTTC. Encoded protein: CATSGQAPYEQYF.